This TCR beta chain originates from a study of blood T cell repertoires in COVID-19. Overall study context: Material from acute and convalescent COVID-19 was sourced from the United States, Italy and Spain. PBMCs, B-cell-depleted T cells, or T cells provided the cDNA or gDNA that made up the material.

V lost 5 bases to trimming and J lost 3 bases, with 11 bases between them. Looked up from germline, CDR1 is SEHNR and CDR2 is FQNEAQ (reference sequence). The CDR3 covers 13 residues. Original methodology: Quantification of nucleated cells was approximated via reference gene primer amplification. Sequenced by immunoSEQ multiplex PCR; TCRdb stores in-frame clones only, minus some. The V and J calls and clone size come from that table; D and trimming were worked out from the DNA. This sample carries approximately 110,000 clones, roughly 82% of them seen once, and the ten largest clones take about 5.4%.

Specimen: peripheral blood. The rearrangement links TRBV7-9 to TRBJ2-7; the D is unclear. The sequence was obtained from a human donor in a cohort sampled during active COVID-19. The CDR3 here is CASSPSIDYEQYF. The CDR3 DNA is TGTGCCAGCAGCCCGAGCATTGACTACGAGCAGTACTTC.